This is a list of T cell receptor beta chains from one sample in a study of blood T cell repertoires in COVID-19. Data came from immunoSEQ multiplex PCR; TCRdb stores just in-frame clones and leaves some out. This table has approximately 97,000 clones, around four fifths appearing once. Sequenced: peripheral blood. These receptors were taken from a human donor in a cohort sampled during active COVID-19. CDR3s include the opening cysteine and the closing phenylalanine or tryptophan. A D gene is named only where the DNA matches it firmly. Clone size is given for some rows only: seen once, a few or many times, or a class if the clone is expanded.

TRBD2	.	TRBV28	TRBJ2-7	CASRSSGGETYEQYF	TGTGCCAGCAGGAGTAGCGGGGGGGAAACCTACGAGCAGTACTTC
TRBD2	.	TRBV3-1/TRBV3-2	TRBJ2-1	CASSQPISGGGLIYEQFF	TGTGCCAGCAGCCAGCCGATCAGCGGGGGGGGTCTTATCTATGAGCAGTTCTTC
TRBD2	.	TRBV19	TRBJ2-7	CASSVSGGALSYEQYF	TGTGCCAGTAGTGTTAGCGGGGGGGCCCTATCCTACGAGCAGTACTTC
.	once	TRBV5-1	TRBJ2-5	CASSLGGASQETQYF	TGCGCCAGCAGCTTGGGTGGGGCCAGCCAAGAGACCCAGTACTTC
TRBD1	.	TRBV5-4	TRBJ2-5	CASSWDRGSETQYF	TGTGCCAGCAGCTGGGACAGGGGTTCAGAGACCCAGTACTTC
TRBD1	.	TRBV4-1	TRBJ1-6	CASSRQSRDSNSPLHF	TGCGCCAGCAGCCGGCAGTCCCGGGACAGTAATTCACCCCTCCACTTT
TRBD2	.	TRBV24-1	TRBJ2-1	CATSDTQRGGNEQFF	TGTGCCACCAGTGATACCCAGCGGGGGGGCAATGAGCAGTTCTTC
TRBD1	.	TRBV7-3	TRBJ1-4	CASSYPDRDRRFF	TGTGCCAGCAGCTACCCCGACAGGGACCGGCGTTTTTTT
.	once	TRBV12-3/TRBV12-4	TRBJ2-5	CASSLDIRETQYF	TGTGCCAGCAGTTTGGACATACGGGAGACCCAGTACTTC
.	.	TRBV6-2/TRBV6-3	TRBJ1-2	CASSLEGGSRGYTF	TGTGCCAGCAGTCTGGAAGGGGGTTCTCGGGGCTACACCTTC
.	once	TRBV7-3	TRBJ2-3	CASSRQPPGFRGDTQYF	TGTGCCAGCAGCAGACAACCACCGGGATTTCGTGGAGATACGCAGTATTTT
.	few	TRBV4-1	TRBJ1-2	CASSPLRVDRPYGYTF	TGCGCCAGCAGCCCGTTACGCGTTGACAGGCCCTATGGCTACACCTTC
.	.	TRBV14	TRBJ2-5	CASSLQGSGETQYF	TGTGCCAGCAGCCTTCAGGGGTCGGGGGAGACCCAGTACTTC
.	.	TRBV9	TRBJ1-2	CASSVLRAFTF	TGTGCCAGCAGCGTTCTCAGGGCCTTCACCTTC
.	.	TRBV23-1	TRBJ1-2	CASSPKAGTPCSNYGYTF	TGCGCCAGCAGTCCAAAGGCCGGGACACCATGCTCCAACTATGGCTACACCTTC
TRBD1	.	TRBV24-1	TRBJ1-4	CATSDSTGNSNEKLFF	TGTGCCACCAGTGATTCGACAGGGAACTCTAATGAAAAACTGTTTTTT
TRBD2	.	TRBV5-1	TRBJ2-5	CASSFTGGWQETQYF	TGCGCCAGCAGCTTCACGGGGGGATGGCAAGAGACCCAGTACTTC
TRBD1	.	TRBV27	TRBJ1-5	CASSLSGTVPPQHF	TGTGCCAGCAGTTTATCGGGGACAGTTCCGCCCCAGCATTTT
.	many	TRBV3-1/TRBV3-2	TRBJ1-5	CASSQDIGGLGSNQPQHF	TGTGCCAGCAGCCAAGATATCGGGGGTCTAGGAAGCAATCAGCCCCAGCATTTT
TRBD1	once	TRBV14	TRBJ1-1	CASSQVDRGGLESEAFF	TGTGCCAGCAGCCAAGTGGACAGGGGGGGATTAGAAAGTGAAGCTTTCTTT
TRBD1	.	TRBV27	TRBJ1-2	CASSLSPAGGYGYTF	TGTGCCAGCAGTTTAAGTCCGGCAGGGGGCTATGGCTACACCTTC
.	.	TRBV11-3	TRBJ2-7	CASSLGQGSYYEQYF	TGTGCCAGCAGCTTAGGGCAGGGTTCCTACTACGAGCAGTACTTC
.	.	TRBV9	TRBJ2-7	CASSVFPGQTNEQYF	TGTGCCAGCAGCGTCTTCCCTGGACAGACTAACGAGCAGTACTTC
.	.	TRBV6-5	TRBJ1-6	CASSLGGAGDSPLHF	TGTGCCAGCAGCTTAGGGGGGGCTGGGGATTCACCCCTCCACTTT
.	.	TRBV10-3	TRBJ2-3	CAISSTDTQYF	TGTGCCATCAGTTCTACAGATACGCAGTATTTT
TRBD1	.	TRBV19	TRBJ2-1	CASSIDRTGSGNEQFF	TGTGCCAGTAGTATAGACCGGACAGGGTCTGGGAATGAGCAGTTCTTC
TRBD1	.	TRBV27	TRBJ1-2	CASSSPGQGNYGYTF	TGTGCCAGCAGTTCACCGGGACAGGGTAACTATGGCTACACCTTC
.	.	TRBV5-1	TRBJ2-5	CASSSGRGETQYF	TGCGCCAGCAGCTCCGGACGAGGGGAGACCCAGTACTTC
.	few	TRBV11-3	TRBJ1-2	CASSTLLGPWHYGYTF	TGTGCCAGCAGCACCCTATTGGGGCCCTGGCACTATGGCTACACCTTC
TRBD1	.	TRBV5-6	TRBJ1-2	CASSTRTGSGYTF	TGTGCCAGCAGCACCAGGACAGGGTCCGGCTACACCTTC
TRBD2	.	TRBV5-1	TRBJ2-3	CASSPVAGAAADTQYF	TGCGCCAGCAGCCCAGTAGCGGGGGCGGCCGCAGATACGCAGTATTTT
.	once	TRBV28	TRBJ1-2	CASTSRQVRAGGYTF	TGTGCCAGCACCTCAAGACAGGTCAGGGCCGGGGGCTACACCTTC
TRBD2	.	TRBV11-3	TRBJ2-3	CASSLVVVSGADTQYF	TGTGCCAGCAGCTTAGTGGTGGTTAGCGGGGCAGATACGCAGTATTTT
TRBD1	.	TRBV7-6	TRBJ1-1	CASSLTGGRAFF	TGTGCCAGCAGCTTAACAGGGGGACGGGCTTTCTTT
TRBD2	.	TRBV19	TRBJ2-1	CASSMASGGHNEQFF	TGTGCCAGTAGTATGGCTAGCGGGGGGCACAATGAGCAGTTCTTC
TRBD1	.	TRBV13	TRBJ2-4	CASSPGQGANIQYF	TGTGCCAGCAGCCCGGGACAGGGGGCGAACATTCAGTACTTC
TRBD2	.	TRBV12-3/TRBV12-4	TRBJ2-3	CASKERGADTQYF	TGTGCCAGCAAGGAGCGGGGGGCAGATACGCAGTATTTT
TRBD2	.	TRBV11-2	TRBJ2-5	CASSSLAGATGTQYF	TGTGCCAGCAGCTCACTAGCGGGGGCTACGGGGACCCAGTACTTC
.	.	TRBV15	TRBJ1-3	CATSRDTSGNTIYF	TGTGCCACCAGCAGAGATACTTCTGGAAACACCATATATTTT
TRBD1	.	TRBV9	TRBJ1-4	CASSVQQGEGEKLFF	TGTGCCAGCAGCGTCCAACAGGGGGAGGGTGAAAAACTGTTTTTT
TRBD1	once	TRBV4-3	TRBJ1-2	CASSKAGTGDKGYTF	TGCGCCAGCAGCAAAGCCGGGACAGGGGACAAGGGCTACACCTTC
.	.	TRBV7-2	TRBJ2-7	CASSLRAGAEQYF	TGTGCCAGCAGCTTACGGGCGGGGGCCGAGCAGTACTTC
.	.	TRBV5-8	TRBJ1-2	CASSNRALYGYTF	TGTGCCAGCAGTAACAGGGCCCTCTATGGCTACACCTTC
.	once	TRBV29-1	TRBJ2-2	CSGEIDTGELFF	TGCAGCGGTGAGATAGACACCGGGGAGCTGTTTTTT
.	.	TRBV6-2/TRBV6-3	TRBJ1-5	CASSYEGGNQPQHF	TGTGCCAGCAGTTACGAAGGAGGCAATCAGCCCCAGCATTTT
TRBD1	few	TRBV2	TRBJ1-5	CASSWGQPGAHQPQHF	TGTGCCAGCAGTTGGGGACAGCCGGGGGCACATCAGCCCCAGCATTTT
TRBD2	.	TRBV11-3	TRBJ2-1	CASSLVWTRSSYNEQFF	TGTGCCAGCAGCTTAGTATGGACTAGGTCCTCCTACAATGAGCAGTTCTTC
.	.	TRBV6-5	TRBJ2-7	CASSSRVEQYF	TGTGCCAGCAGTTCCCGGGTCGAGCAGTACTTC
TRBD2	once	TRBV20-1	TRBJ2-7	CSASRGEEQYF	TGCAGTGCTAGCCGGGGGGAAGAGCAGTACTTC
TRBD1	.	TRBV18	TRBJ1-4	CASSLGQGFPSEKLFF	TGTGCCAGCTCACTGGGACAGGGCTTCCCAAGCGAAAAACTGTTTTTT
.	.	TRBV7-2	TRBJ2-1	CASSSWDTANPEQFF	TGTGCCAGCAGCTCCTGGGACACTGCGAACCCCGAGCAGTTCTTC
.	.	TRBV5-1	TRBJ1-2	CASSSTGRYGYTF	TGCGCCAGCAGCTCGACAGGCAGGTATGGCTACACCTTC
TRBD1	.	TRBV20-1	TRBJ1-1	CSASQAVQGGDTEAFF	TGCAGTGCTAGTCAGGCGGTACAGGGGGGGGACACTGAAGCTTTCTTT